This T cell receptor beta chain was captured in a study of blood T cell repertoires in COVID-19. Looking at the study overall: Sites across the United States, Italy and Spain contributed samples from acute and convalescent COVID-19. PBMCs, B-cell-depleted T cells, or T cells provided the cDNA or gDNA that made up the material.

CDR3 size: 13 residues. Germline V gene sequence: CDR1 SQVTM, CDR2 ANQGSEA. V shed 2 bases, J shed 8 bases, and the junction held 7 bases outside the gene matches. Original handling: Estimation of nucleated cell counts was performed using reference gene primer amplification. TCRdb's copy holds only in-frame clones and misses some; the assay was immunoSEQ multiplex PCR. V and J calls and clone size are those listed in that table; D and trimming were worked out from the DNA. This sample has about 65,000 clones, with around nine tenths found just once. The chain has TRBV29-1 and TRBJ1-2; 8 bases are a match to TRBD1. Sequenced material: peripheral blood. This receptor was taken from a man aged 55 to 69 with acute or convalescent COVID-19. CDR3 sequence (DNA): TGCAGCGTTGAAACCCAGGGGGCTCGAGGCTACACCTTC. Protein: CSVETQGARGYTF. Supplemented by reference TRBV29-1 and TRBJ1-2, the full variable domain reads SAVISQKPSRDICQRGTSLTIQCQVDSQVTMMFWYRQQPGQSLTLIATANQGSEATYESGFVIDKFPISRPNLTFSTLTVSNMSPEDSSIYLCSVETQGARGYTFGSGTRLTVV.